Given below is one T cell receptor beta chain in context. This sample is part of a study of blood T cell repertoires in COVID-19. Sequencing was performed with immunoSEQ multiplex PCR; in TCRdb, only in-frame clones are kept and a portion is missing. This sample has 120,000 to 150,000 clones, with around 85% found just once. This CDR3 region has 14 residues. V was trimmed by 5 bases and J by 4 bases, leaving 11 bases between them. Germline CDR1 is SGHTA and CDR2 is FQGNSA. Input material: PBMCs or T cells enriched from blood (not recorded which). This clonotype was sampled from a woman aged 35 to 49 who had recovered from COVID-19. The chain uses TRBV7-2 and TRBJ1-4; D is uncertain. The CDR3: CASSPDTRNEKLFF. The CDR3 DNA reads TGTGCCAGCAGCCCTGACACCCGTAATGAAAAACTGTTTTTT.